Each of the 4 T cell receptor beta chains below was sequenced from the same sample in a study of monozygotic twins with inflammatory bowel disease. Using the 5' RACE reads, TCRdb records one entry per CDR3 protein without DNA. There are about 110,000 distinct CDR3 sequences in the sample, with over 10% held by the top ten. Sequenced: blood. The receptors shown here come from a human donor with ulcerative colitis or Crohn's disease, or a healthy co-twin of an affected twin (not recorded which).

The rearrangement joins TRBV28 to TRBJ1-3; TCRdb gives TRBD1 as the D gene, but with no DNA this cannot be confirmed. The germline CDR1 and CDR2 sequences are MDHEN and SYDVKM. CDR3 length: 15 amino acids. Here the CDR3 reads CASSLGGAGGDTIYF.

This chain joins TRBV13 and TRBJ1-2; TCRdb proposes TRBD1, but this gene call is untestable without DNA. Germline V gene lookup returns CDR1 PRHDT and CDR2 FYEKMQ (reference sequence). The CDR3 length is 14 residues. The CDR3 sequence is CASSRQGVTYGYTF.

This sequence joins TRBV7-3 and TRBJ1-5; the D call from TCRdb, TRBD1, cannot be confirmed without DNA. The germline V gene encodes CDR1 SGHTA and CDR2 FQGTGA. The CDR3 runs to 13 residues. The CDR3: CASSLTGIQPQHF.

The chain carries TRBV20-1 and TRBJ2-7; lacking DNA, the TRBD1 call made by TCRdb goes unchecked. The CDR3 contains 13 residues. Per the germline V gene, CDR1 is DFQATT and CDR2 is SNEGSKA (reference sequence). The CDR3 here is CSASVGGLNEQYF.